The 19 T cell receptor beta chains below all came from one sample that was sequenced in a study of siplizumab effects on memory and regulatory T cells. Only in-frame clones appear in the TCRdb table, and some are missing; sequencing was by immunoSEQ multiplex PCR. The repertoire consists of tens of thousands of clones, with approximately 94% occurring once and the leading ten covering 6.5%. The sample consisted of CD8+ T cells sorted from blood. The receptors derive from a human donor in good health.

This clone has just a few counts. The rearrangement uses TRBV5-1 and TRBJ2-5, with no clear D. The CDR3 length is 13 residues. Trimming removed 5 bases at V and 5 bases at J, with 13 bases between. The V gene's germline CDR1 is SGHRS and CDR2 YFSETQ. Here the CDR3 DNA reads TGCGCCAGCAGACCCGCCGGGCATGAGACCCAGTACTTC. Residues: CASRPAGHETQYF.

The V call is TRBV7-2, the J call TRBJ2-7; D unresolved. V was shortened by 2 bases and J by 1 base, with 9 bases between the two germline ends. The CDR3 spans 14 residues. The V gene's germline CDR1 is SGHTA and CDR2 FQGNSA. The CDR3 coding sequence is TGTGCCAGCAGCTTACCACCGGTATCCTACGAGCAGTACTTC. The encoded protein is CASSLPPVSYEQYF.

The chain recombines TRBV7-8 with TRBJ1-2; 9 bases fit TRBD1. The CDR3 sequence is 14 residues long. Germline V gene sequence: CDR1 SGHVS, CDR2 FQNEAQ. The V segment lost 4 bases and the J segment 6 bases; nucleotides outside the gene matches: 6. The CDR3 here is CASSSDRGRDGYTF. CDR3 DNA: TGTGCCAGCAGCTCGGACAGGGGAAGGGATGGCTACACCTTC.

The V call is TRBV4-1, the J call TRBJ2-7; D is unclear. The CDR3 covers 15 residues. The V and J ends lost 4 bases and 3 bases respectively, with 16 bases between them. CDR1 MGHRA and CDR2 YSYEKL come from the germline V gene. The CDR3 loop is CASSRSGDGSYEQYF. The CDR3 DNA sequence: TGCGCCAGCAGCCGCTCCGGAGATGGAAGCTACGAGCAGTACTTC.

This chain connects TRBV9 to TRBJ1-1; D perhaps matches TRBD1 (6 bases). CDR1 SGDLS and CDR2 YYNGEE come from the germline V gene. V was shortened by 0 bases and J by 7 bases, with 19 bases between the two germline ends. The CDR3 is made up of 16 amino acids. The CDR3 reads CASSVEGGGTLNEAFF. CDR3 in DNA: TGTGCCAGCAGCGTAGAAGGTGGAGGGACACTTAATGAAGCTTTCTTT.

This clone has only one observation. This chain connects TRBV4-1 to TRBJ2-1; D perhaps matches TRBD1 (5 bases). The ends were cut back, 2 bases at V and 4 bases at J, with 12 bases in the middle. Per germline, CDR1 MGHRA and CDR2 YSYEKL. This CDR3 is built from 15 residues. The chain's CDR3 is CASSQSPAGYNEQFF. The CDR3, as DNA: TGCGCCAGCAGCCAAAGCCCGGCAGGGTACAATGAGCAGTTCTTC.

The V gene is TRBV2, the J gene TRBJ2-7; the match to TRBD1 covers 7 bases. Germline-derived CDR1 and CDR2 are SNHLY and FYNNEI. V shed 6 bases and J 3 bases; nucleotides not matched to a gene: 5. The CDR3 is 13 residues long. This CDR3 is CASSRDRNYEQYF. The CDR3 region has the DNA TGTGCCAGCAGCCGGGACAGAAACTACGAGCAGTACTTC.

The chain has TRBV19 and TRBJ1-6; D is uncertain. Germline loops: CDR1 LNHDA, CDR2 SQIVND (reference sequence). V was shortened by 5 bases and J by 8 bases, with 13 bases between the two germline ends. The CDR3 runs to 14 residues. The CDR3 spells CASSFNWEDSPLHF. CDR3 DNA sequence: TGTGCCAGTAGTTTCAACTGGGAGGATTCACCCCTCCACTTT. Combining the CDR3 with reference TRBV19 and TRBJ1-6 gives the whole variable domain DGGITQSPKYLFRKEGQNVTLSCEQNLNHDAMYWYRQDPGQGLRLIYYSQIVNDFQKGDIAEGYSVSREKKESFPLTVTSAQKNPTAFYLCASSFNWEDSPLHFGNGTRLTVT.

The chain combines TRBV27 with TRBJ2-7; TRBD1 or TRBD2 may be the D gene (5 bases each). Germline values: CDR1 MNHEY, CDR2 SMNVEV (reference sequence). This CDR3 has 14 residues. Between the trimmed V and J ends, which lost 0 bases and 2 bases, there was a span of 8 bases. As DNA, the CDR3 is TGTGCCAGCAGTTTATCCGGGGACCCCTACGAGCAGTACTTC. Protein sequence: CASSLSGDPYEQYF.

The chain recombines TRBV2 with TRBJ1-1, with 7 nucleotides matching TRBD1. CDR3 length equals 15 residues. Per the germline V gene, CDR1 is SNHLY and CDR2 is FYNNEI. V shed 2 bases and J 0 bases; nucleotides not matched to a gene: 3. In DNA form, the CDR3 reads TGTGCCAGCAGTGAATTCGGGACAGTGAACACTGAAGCTTTCTTT. Its protein is CASSEFGTVNTEAFF.

This clone was detected only once. V and J are TRBV4-1 and TRBJ2-7, with 7 bases that match TRBD2. The ends lost 1 base at V and 2 bases at J; junction bases unmatched: 5. CDR1 is MGHRA, CDR2 YSYEKL, per germline. This CDR3 comprises 15 residues. This CDR3 reads CASSQAASGAYEQYF. The CDR3 nucleotides read TGCGCCAGCAGCCAAGCGGCTAGCGGTGCCTACGAGCAGTACTTC.

This rearrangement joins TRBV5-1 to TRBJ2-1; the match to TRBD2 covers 9 bases. The trim removed 7 bases at V and 10 bases at J, leaving 15 bases unmatched. The germline V gene has CDR1 SGHRS and CDR2 YFSETQ. CDR3 length: 15 amino acids. Written as DNA, the CDR3 is TGCGCCAGCTCACAAAAGGAGCGGGGGGTACAAGAGCAGTTCTTC. This sequence encodes CASSQKERGVQEQFF.

V usage is TRBV6-5 and J usage is TRBJ1-2, with 12 nucleotides matching TRBD1. Germline V gene lookup returns CDR1 MNHEY and CDR2 SVGAGI. Trimming cost V 7 bases and J 8 bases; bases outside gene matches: 8. The CDR3 contains 14 residues. This CDR3 reads CASTRDRGREGYTF. CDR3 sequence (DNA): TGTGCCAGCACCCGGGACAGGGGGCGTGAAGGCTACACCTTC.

The V gene is TRBV2, the J gene TRBJ2-7, with D perhaps TRBD1 or TRBD2 (5 bases each). Trimming took 7 bases from V and 1 from J, leaving 11 bases between them. From germline, CDR1 is SNHLY and CDR2 FYNNEI. CDR3 length: 13 amino acids. The CDR3 coding sequence is TGTGCCAGCATTCCGGGACGGTCCTACGAGCAGTACTTC. This codes for CASIPGRSYEQYF.

The rearrangement links TRBV5-5 to TRBJ2-6; a weak D match, TRBD1 (6 bases). Germline V gene data show CDR1 as SGHKS and CDR2 as YYEKEE (reference sequence). This CDR3 is 15 amino acids long. V was shortened by 4 bases and J by 5 bases, with 13 bases between the two germline ends. CDR3 sequence reads: CASSMTGAWANVLTF. The CDR3 DNA is TGTGCCAGCAGCATGACAGGCGCCTGGGCCAACGTCCTGACTTTC.

The V gene is TRBV11-2, the J gene TRBJ2-7, with D maybe TRBD1 (5 bases). Trimming pared 4 bases from V and 1 base from J, leaving 14 bases between. Germline CDR1 is SGHAT and CDR2 is FQNNGV. The CDR3 contains 15 residues. The CDR3 loop reads CASSSRLTVSYEQYF. The CDR3 DNA sequence: TGTGCCAGCAGCTCACGCCTGACAGTATCCTACGAGCAGTACTTC.

This sequence joins TRBV29-1 and TRBJ2-1; 9 bases align to TRBD2. The germline V gene encodes CDR1 SQVTM and CDR2 ANQGSEA. This CDR3 region has 13 residues. V lost 3 bases, J lost 8 bases, and 5 bases stayed unmatched. CDR3 sequence reads: CSVEGLAVDEQFF. Here the CDR3 DNA reads TGCAGCGTTGAGGGACTAGCAGTGGATGAGCAGTTCTTC.

The V gene is TRBV5-8, the J gene TRBJ2-5, with D possibly matching TRBD2 (6 bases). The CDR3 is 15 amino acids. CDR1 SGHTS and CDR2 YDEGEE come from the germline V gene. The V end was cut by 3 bases, the J end by 5 bases, with 17 bases between. The CDR3 loop is CASSSTDNGGETQYF. In nucleotides, the CDR3 is TGTGCCAGCAGCTCAACTGACAATGGAGGGGAGACCCAGTACTTC.

This chain uses TRBV19 with TRBJ2-1, with 12 bases fitting TRBD2. The J segment lost 1 base and the V segment lost 5 bases, leaving 3 bases of the junction unmatched. CDR1 is LNHDA and CDR2 is SQIVND in the germline V gene (reference sequence). This CDR3 has 16 residues. CDR3 sequence reads: CASSWGLAGSYNEQFF. In DNA form, the CDR3 reads TGTGCCAGTAGTTGGGGACTAGCGGGTTCCTACAATGAGCAGTTCTTC.